Shown below are 8 T cell receptor beta chains from a single sample sequenced in a study of T cell responses to AZD1222 COVID-19 vaccine. Assay: immunoSEQ multiplex PCR; the TCRdb copy retains only in-frame clones and omits some. The sample has more than 150,000 clones; roughly 93% are singletons. The sequencing here drew on peripheral blood, taken on day 0 of AZD1222 vaccination. These receptors were obtained from an adult in good health.

V usage is TRBV11-2 and J usage is TRBJ2-7; TRBD2 agrees at 12 bases. The CDR3 runs to 17 residues. CDR1 and CDR2 (germline): SGHAT, FQNNGV. J gave up 2 bases and V 2 bases, and 7 bases lay outside the gene matches. CDR3 protein: CASSLISLAGGPYEQYF. As DNA, the CDR3 is TGTGCCAGCAGCTTAATCTCTCTAGCGGGAGGGCCCTACGAGCAGTACTTC.

The rearrangement uses TRBV5-1 and TRBJ2-3, with 7 bases matching TRBD2. Per germline, CDR1 SGHRS and CDR2 YFSETQ. The CDR3 is 14 amino acids. V shed 5 bases and J 3 bases; nucleotides not matched to a gene: 6. This CDR3 is CASRYHGRTDTQYF. The CDR3, as DNA: TGCGCCAGCAGGTATCACGGGAGGACAGATACGCAGTATTTT.

This clone was observed a handful of times. The rearrangement links TRBV6-6 to TRBJ2-7; the D gene could be TRBD1 or TRBD2 (5 bases each). Germline V lookup: CDR1 MNHNY, CDR2 SVGAGI (reference sequence). The germline V and J ends were trimmed by 0 bases and 0 bases, with 6 bases remaining between them. The CDR3 covers 14 residues. The CDR3 coding sequence is TGTGCCAGCAGTTACTCCGGGACCTCCTACGAGCAGTACTTC. It translates to CASSYSGTSYEQYF.

The chain is built from TRBV27 and TRBJ2-7; the match to TRBD2 covers 11 bases. The trim removed 6 bases at V and 2 bases at J, leaving 6 bases unmatched. This CDR3 has 15 amino acids. Germline loops: CDR1 MNHEY, CDR2 SMNVEV (reference sequence). For the CDR3, the DNA is TGTGCCAGCAGCAAGACTAGCGGGACCACCTACGAGCAGTACTTC. It codes for CASSKTSGTTYEQYF.

The V call is TRBV4-1, the J call TRBJ2-7; maybe TRBD1 (6 bases). There are 15 residues in the CDR3. Germline CDR1 and CDR2: MGHRA and YSYEKL. Trimming took off 0 bases at V and 6 bases at J, with 15 bases between the two ends. CDR3: CASSQEDRLSGEQYF. The CDR3 region has the DNA TGCGCCAGCAGCCAAGAAGACAGGTTGTCGGGCGAGCAGTACTTC.

The chain employs TRBV2 and TRBJ2-1; D perhaps matches TRBD1 (6 bases). V lost 2 bases and J 7 bases, leaving 12 bases between the germline ends. Per the germline V gene, CDR1 is SNHLY and CDR2 is FYNNEI. This CDR3 spans 14 amino acids. The CDR3 protein is CASSERVRGNEQFF. In DNA, the CDR3 is TGTGCCAGCAGTGAAAGGGTCAGGGGTAATGAGCAGTTCTTC.

V and J are TRBV6-5 and TRBJ1-2; TRBD1 agrees at 7 bases. Germline CDR1 MNHEY, CDR2 SVGAGI. This CDR3 has 15 amino acids. The trim removed 0 bases at V and 4 bases at J, leaving 5 bases unmatched. The CDR3 DNA is TGTGCCAGCAGTTACTCGCAAGGGGGCACCTATGGCTACACCTTC. Its protein product is CASSYSQGGTYGYTF.

This CDR3 reads CASSRAPGGAMNTEAFF. DNA of the CDR3: TGTGCCAGCAGCCGAGCCCCAGGGGGGGCAATGAACACTGAAGCTTTCTTT. The J gene is TRBJ1-1, the V gene TRBV13, with 7 bases that match TRBD1. Trimming removed 5 bases from V and 0 bases from J; junction bases left unmatched: 12. The CDR3 totals 17 residues. In germline, CDR1 is PRHDT, CDR2 FYEKMQ (reference sequence).